Following are 7 T cell receptor beta chains from one sample sequenced in a study of shared clonotypes between healthy human individuals (dated by TCRdb to the early 2020s). The library was obtained by the immunoSEQ multiplex PCR assay. TCRdb stores this immuneACCESS table with in-frame sequences only. Part of the clones is absent; in the studies checked, under half of the shortfall reflects unresolved V genes, and no reason is known for the rest. The sample table records about 2,100,000 clones; around 93% of these occur just once. Jointly, the top ten make up more than 1.5% of the sample. For the CD8 naive samples, CD45RO-negative cells were positively selected for CCR7, yielding a CD45RA+CCR7+ population from which TemRA cells were excluded. Input material: naive CD8+ T cells from PBMCs. In the paper's terms, the cell subset or site label means: CD45RA+CCR7+. These receptors were collected from a man between 18 and 35 years old in good health. Some clones in this sample may be carry-over from other donors' samples.

The V and J genes are TRBV27 and TRBJ2-1; either TRBD1 or TRBD2 may fit D (6 bases each). CDR1 MNHEY and CDR2 SMNVEV come from the germline V gene (reference sequence). The CDR3 runs to 16 residues. The ends were cut back, 7 bases at V and 1 base at J, with 17 bases in the middle. CDR3 sequence: CASTYVRGPSYNEQFF. Here the CDR3 DNA reads TGTGCCAGCACCTACGTTCGGGGGCCGTCCTACAATGAGCAGTTCTTC.

Remarks on this clone: Distinct nucleotide sequences in the sample also encode this CDR3. V is TRBV27 and J is TRBJ2-6; unclear D gene. The germline V and J ends were trimmed by 6 bases and 1 base, with 4 bases remaining between them. The CDR3 covers 13 residues. Looked up from germline, CDR1 is MNHEY and CDR2 is SMNVEV (reference sequence). The CDR3 loop reads CASSPSGANVLTF. CDR3 nucleotides: TGTGCCAGCAGCCCTTCTGGGGCCAACGTCCTGACTTTC.

V gene TRBV28 combines with J gene TRBJ1-1, with 9 bases lining up with TRBD1. The trim removed 1 base at V and 5 bases at J, leaving 5 bases unmatched. Germline CDR1 reads MDHEN; CDR2 reads SYDVKM. The CDR3 has 15 amino acids. The CDR3 region is CASSLLRDRATEAFF. CDR3 nucleotide sequence: TGTGCCAGCAGTTTATTAAGGGACAGGGCAACTGAAGCTTTCTTT.

This chain joins TRBV5-6 and TRBJ1-5; a weak D match, TRBD1 (6 bases). V was cut by 2 bases and J by 0 bases, with 9 bases left in between. CDR3 length: 15 amino acids. Germline CDR1 is SGHDT and CDR2 is YYEEEE. The CDR3 DNA follows: TGTGCCAGCAGCTTCGGACAGTTTAGCAATCAGCCCCAGCATTTT. Its translation is CASSFGQFSNQPQHF.

The V and J genes are TRBV7-7 and TRBJ2-1; 13 bases fit TRBD2. Losses at the gene ends were 5 bases for V and 9 bases for J; bases not matched to a gene: 10. The CDR3 is 16 amino acids. Germline CDR1 reads SSHAT; CDR2 reads FNYEAQ (reference sequence). In DNA, the CDR3 is TGTGCCAGCAGCCGCCGGACTAGCGGGAGTACTTCTGAGCAGTTCTTC. Protein sequence: CASSRRTSGSTSEQFF.

The chain uses TRBV28 and TRBJ2-5; 7 bases map to TRBD1. CDR1 is MDHEN, CDR2 SYDVKM, per germline. V shed 7 bases and J 0 bases; nucleotides not matched to a gene: 8. This CDR3 is 15 amino acids long. The CDR3 here is CASTVEGAYQETQYF. The DNA for the CDR3 is TGTGCCAGCACCGTCGAGGGGGCGTACCAAGAGACCCAGTACTTC.

Concerning this clone itself: Other DNA variants within this sample encode the same CDR3. The chain uses TRBV7-2 and TRBJ2-7, with D possibly being TRBD1 or TRBD2 (5 bases each). The CDR3 runs 14 residues. Germline V gives CDR1 SGHTA, CDR2 FQGNSA. V gave up 5 bases and J gave up 2 bases, with 13 bases separating them. This chain's CDR3 is CASSLPGLPYEQYF. The CDR3, as DNA: TGTGCCAGCAGCCTCCCGGGGCTTCCCTACGAGCAGTACTTC.